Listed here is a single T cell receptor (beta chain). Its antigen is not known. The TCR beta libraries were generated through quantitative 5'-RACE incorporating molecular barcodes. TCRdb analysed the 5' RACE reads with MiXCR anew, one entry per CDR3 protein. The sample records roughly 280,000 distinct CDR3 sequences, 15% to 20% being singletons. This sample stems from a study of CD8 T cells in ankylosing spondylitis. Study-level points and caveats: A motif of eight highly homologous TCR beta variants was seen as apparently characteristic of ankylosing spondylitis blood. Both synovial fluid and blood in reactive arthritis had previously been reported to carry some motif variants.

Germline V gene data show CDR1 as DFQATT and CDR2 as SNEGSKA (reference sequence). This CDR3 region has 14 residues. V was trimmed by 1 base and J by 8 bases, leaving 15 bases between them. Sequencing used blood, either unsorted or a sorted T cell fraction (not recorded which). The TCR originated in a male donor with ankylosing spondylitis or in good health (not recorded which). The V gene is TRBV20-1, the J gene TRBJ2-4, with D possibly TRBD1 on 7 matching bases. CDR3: CSARAQGQRDIQYF. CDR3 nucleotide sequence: TGCAGTGCTAGAGCACAGGGGCAGCGGGACATTCAGTACTTC.